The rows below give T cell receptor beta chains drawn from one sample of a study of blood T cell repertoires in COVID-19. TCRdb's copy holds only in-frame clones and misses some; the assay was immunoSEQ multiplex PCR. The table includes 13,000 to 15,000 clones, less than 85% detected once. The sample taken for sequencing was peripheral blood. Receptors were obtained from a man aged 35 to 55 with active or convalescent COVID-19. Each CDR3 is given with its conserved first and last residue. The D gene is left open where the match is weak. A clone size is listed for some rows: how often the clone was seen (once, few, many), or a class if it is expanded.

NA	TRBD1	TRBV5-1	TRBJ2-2	CASSPGQGLGSGELFF	TGCGCCAGCAGCCCGGGACAGGGATTGGGCTCCGGGGAGCTGTTTTTT
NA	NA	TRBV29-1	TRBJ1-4	CSVGGQGYEKLFF	TGCAGCGTTGGGGGGCAGGGGTATGAAAAACTGTTTTTT
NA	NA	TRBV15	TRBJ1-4	CATRRANEKLFF	TGTGCCACCCGGAGGGCTAATGAAAAACTGTTTTTT
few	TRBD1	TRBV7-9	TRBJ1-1	CASSGGTVNTEAFF	TGTGCCAGCAGCGGTGGGACAGTGAACACTGAAGCTTTCTTT
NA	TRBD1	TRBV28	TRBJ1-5	CASSLGQGNQPQHF	TGTGCCAGCAGTCTCGGACAGGGCAATCAGCCCCAGCATTTT
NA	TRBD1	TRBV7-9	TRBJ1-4	CASTRFGTGVEKLFF	TGTGCCAGCACCCGATTCGGGACAGGGGTTGAAAAACTGTTTTTT
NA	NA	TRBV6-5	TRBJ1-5	CASSPYNNQPQHF	TGTGCCAGCAGTCCTTATAATAATCAGCCCCAGCATTTT
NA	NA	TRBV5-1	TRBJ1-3	CASSFEGQSGNTIYF	TGCGCCAGCAGCTTCGAAGGACAGTCTGGAAACACCATATATTTT
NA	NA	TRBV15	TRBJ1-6	CATSRVGPSPLHF	TGTGCCACCAGCAGAGTGGGGCCCTCACCCCTCCACTTT
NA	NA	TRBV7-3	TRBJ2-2	CASSLTRANTGELFF	TGTGCCAGCAGCTTAACCAGGGCAAACACCGGGGAGCTGTTTTTT
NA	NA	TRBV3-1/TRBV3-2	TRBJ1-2	CASSQGGRRGYTF	TGTGCCAGCAGCCAGGGGGGTCGAAGGGGCTACACCTTC
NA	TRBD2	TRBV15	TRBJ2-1	CATSRVGRASYNEQFF	TGTGCCACCAGCAGAGTTGGGAGGGCGTCCTACAATGAGCAGTTCTTC
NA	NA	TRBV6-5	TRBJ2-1	CASSYSTYNEQFF	TGTGCCAGCAGTTACTCGACTTACAATGAGCAGTTCTTC
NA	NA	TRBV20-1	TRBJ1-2	CSVPQPGGYTF	TGCAGTGTCCCTCAACCGGGAGGCTACACCTTC
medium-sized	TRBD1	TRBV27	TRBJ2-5	CASSLNRGRRETQYF	TGTGCCAGCAGTTTAAACAGGGGGCGGCGGGAGACCCAGTACTTC
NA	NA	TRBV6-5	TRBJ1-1	CASSYSMFQEAFF	TGTGCCAGCAGTTACTCGATGTTCCAGGAAGCTTTCTTT
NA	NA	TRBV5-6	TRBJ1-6	CASSRLLTLGSSYNSPLHF	TGTGCCAGCAGCCGCTTACTGACCTTAGGGAGCTCCTATAATTCACCCCTCCACTTT
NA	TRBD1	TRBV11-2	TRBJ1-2	CASSLVSRGTNYGYTF	TGTGCCAGCAGCTTAGTTAGCAGGGGGACCAACTATGGCTACACCTTC
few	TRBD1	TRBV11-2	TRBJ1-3	CASSLSTGDSFSSGNTIYF	TGTGCCAGCAGCTTATCTACGGGGGACAGCTTCTCATCTGGAAACACCATATATTTT
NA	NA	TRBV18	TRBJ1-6	CASSNAGAGGSPLHF	TGTGCCAGCTCTAACGCAGGAGCCGGCGGGTCACCCCTCCACTTT
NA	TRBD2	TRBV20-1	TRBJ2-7	CSASYLGGGTYEQYF	TGCAGTGCTAGTTATCTTGGCGGGGGAACCTACGAGCAGTACTTC
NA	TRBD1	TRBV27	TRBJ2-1	CASSFYRGEQFF	TGTGCCAGCAGTTTTTACAGGGGCGAGCAGTTCTTC
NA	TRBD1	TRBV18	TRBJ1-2	CASSQGQGVDGYTF	TGTGCCAGCTCACAAGGACAGGGAGTGGATGGCTACACCTTC
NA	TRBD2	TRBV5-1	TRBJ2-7	CASSYGTSYEQYF	TGCGCCAGCAGCTACGGGACTAGCTACGAGCAGTACTTC
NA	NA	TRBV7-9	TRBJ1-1	CASSFSLNTEAFF	TGTGCCAGCAGCTTCAGTTTGAACACTGAAGCTTTCTTT
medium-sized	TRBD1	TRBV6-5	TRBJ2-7	CASSYAGTAYEQYF	TGTGCCAGCAGTTACGCCGGGACAGCCTACGAGCAGTACTTC
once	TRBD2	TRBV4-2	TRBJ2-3	CASSQVPAGLSTDTQYF	TGTGCCAGCAGCCAAGTGCCAGCGGGGCTTAGCACAGATACGCAGTATTTT
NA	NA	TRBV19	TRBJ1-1	CASSNAGLDTEAFF	TGTGCCAGTAGTAACGCAGGGTTGGACACTGAAGCTTTCTTT
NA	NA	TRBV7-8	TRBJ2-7	CASSFTGSSILYF	TGTGCCAGCAGCTTTACCGGGAGTAGCATCTTGTACTTC
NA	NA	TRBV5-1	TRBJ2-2	CASSLAREIGELFF	TGCGCCAGCAGCTTGGCCCGGGAAATCGGGGAGCTGTTTTTT
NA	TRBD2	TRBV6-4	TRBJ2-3	CASSDSTSGGTDTQYF	TGTGCCAGCAGTGACTCGACTAGCGGGGGCACAGATACGCAGTATTTT
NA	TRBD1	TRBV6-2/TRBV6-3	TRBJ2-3	CASRPNWTGWAQGTQYF	TGTGCCAGCAGGCCTAACTGGACAGGGTGGGCCCAGGGTACGCAGTATTTT
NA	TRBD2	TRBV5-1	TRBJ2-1	CASSLQLAGSSYNEQFF	TGCGCCAGCAGCTTGCAACTAGCGGGGAGCTCCTACAATGAGCAGTTCTTC
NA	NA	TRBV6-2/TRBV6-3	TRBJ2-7	CASSFLGALSNYEQYF	TGTGCCAGCAGTTTTCTGGGGGCGCTTTCCAACTACGAGCAGTACTTC
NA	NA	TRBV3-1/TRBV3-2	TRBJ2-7	CASSQHSYEQYF	TGTGCCAGCAGCCAACACTCCTACGAGCAGTACTTC
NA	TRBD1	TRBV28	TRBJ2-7	CASSRGGTGGVYEQYF	TGTGCCAGCAGTAGGGGAGGGACAGGGGGCGTCTACGAGCAGTACTTC
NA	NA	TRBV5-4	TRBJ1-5	CASSLGGLNQPQHF	TGTGCCAGCAGCTTGGGAGGGCTTAATCAGCCCCAGCATTTT
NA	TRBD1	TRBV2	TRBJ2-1	CASARDRGLNEQFF	TGTGCCAGCGCCCGGGACAGGGGGCTAAATGAGCAGTTCTTC
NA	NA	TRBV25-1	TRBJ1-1	CASSQQGFSEAFF	TGTGCCAGCAGTCAACAGGGATTTTCGGAAGCTTTCTTT
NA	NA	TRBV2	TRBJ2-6	CASSYEQGYLSGANVLTF	TGTGCCAGCAGTTACGAACAGGGATACCTCTCTGGGGCCAACGTCCTGACTTTC
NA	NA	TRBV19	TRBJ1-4	CASSMGRMGEKLFF	TGTGCCAGTAGTATGGGCAGGATGGGCGAAAAACTGTTTTTT
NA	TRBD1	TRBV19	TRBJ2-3	CASSVPGQGGGTQYF	TGTGCCAGTAGCGTCCCGGGACAGGGAGGGGGTACGCAGTATTTT
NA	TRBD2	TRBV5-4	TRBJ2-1	CATRIAGRYNEQFF	TGTGCCACCCGAATAGCGGGACGATACAATGAGCAGTTCTTC
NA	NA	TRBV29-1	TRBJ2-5	CSVVRDTQTGETQYF	TGCAGCGTAGTTAGGGACACCCAAACGGGGGAGACCCAGTACTTC
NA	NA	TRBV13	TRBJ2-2	CASSLTGFNTGELFF	TGTGCCAGCAGCTTAACAGGGTTTAACACCGGGGAGCTGTTTTTT
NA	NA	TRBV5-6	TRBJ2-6	CASSLGLSGANVLTF	TGTGCCAGCAGCTTGGGTCTCTCTGGGGCCAACGTCCTGACTTTC
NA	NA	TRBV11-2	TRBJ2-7	CASSGGLESYEQYF	TGTGCCAGCAGCGGGGGACTGGAATCCTACGAGCAGTACTTC
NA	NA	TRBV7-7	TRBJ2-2	CASSQAGLNTGELFF	TGTGCTAGCAGCCAAGCTGGTCTCAACACCGGGGAGCTGTTTTTT
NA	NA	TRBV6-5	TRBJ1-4	CASSLGGEKLFF	TGTGCCAGCAGTCTGGGAGGAGAAAAACTGTTTTTT
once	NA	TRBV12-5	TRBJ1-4	CASGLGGANEKLFF	TGTGCTAGTGGTTTAGGGGGGGCTAATGAAAAACTGTTTTTT